The 20 T cell receptor beta chains below all came from one sample that was sequenced in a study of T-cell memory formation after mild COVID-19. TCRdb reprocessed the 5' RACE reads with MiXCR, giving one entry per CDR3 protein. This table has under 250,000 distinct CDR3 sequences, less than 20% appearing once. The sample consisted of PBMCs or a T cell subset sorted from them (not recorded which). The receptor set was obtained from an adult woman who had mild COVID-19 (a few samples of this study predate the infection). Cell type and time point are not known.

The genes are TRBV10-3 and TRBJ2-1; D is unresolved. The germline gives CDR1 ENHRY, CDR2 SYGVKD. The CDR3 contains 15 residues. Trimming pared 3 bases from V and 3 bases from J, leaving 12 bases between. The CDR3 DNA is TGTGCCATCAGTGACGTCCGCGGAGACTACAATGAGCAGTTCTTC. This sequence encodes CAISDVRGDYNEQFF.

This clonotype showed up just a few times. The CDR3 sequence: CASSQRTGGDNSPLHF. The CDR3 DNA follows: TGTGCCAGTAGTCAACGGACAGGGGGCGACAATTCACCCCTCCACTTT. The rearrangement uses TRBV19 and TRBJ1-6, with TRBD1 identical over 11 bases. Germline lookup yields CDR1 LNHDA and CDR2 SQIVND (reference sequence). Trimming took 5 bases from V and 7 from J; bases not matched to a gene: 7. The CDR3 is made up of 16 amino acids.

In this sample, this clonotype turned up a few times. This chain uses TRBV5-5 with TRBJ2-2, with 8 bases fitting TRBD1. Trimming at V came to 3 bases and at J to 0 bases, leaving 7 bases not matched to a gene. There are 17 residues in the CDR3. The germline CDR1 and CDR2 sequences are SGHKS and YYEKEE (reference sequence). The CDR3 DNA reads as TGTGCCAGCAGCTCTGGACAGGGCCCGGCGAACACCGGGGAGCTGTTTTTT. This translates into CASSSGQGPANTGELFF.

This clonotype has more than one count but fewer than ten. The J gene is TRBJ2-6, the V gene TRBV19; no firm D call. The CDR3 covers 14 residues. V lost 6 bases and J 1 base, leaving 7 bases between the germline ends. Per germline, CDR1 LNHDA and CDR2 SQIVND (reference sequence). The CDR3 sequence: CASSALSGANVLTF. The CDR3 region has the DNA TGTGCCAGTAGCGCGTTGTCTGGGGCCAACGTCCTGACTTTC.

V gene TRBV7-9 combines with J gene TRBJ1-1; tentative D call: TRBD1 (6 bases). The CDR3 sequence is 14 residues long. Germline V gene sequence: CDR1 SEHNR, CDR2 FQNEAQ (reference sequence). The V end lost 5 bases, the J end lost 1 base, and 11 bases lay between the germline ends. In nucleotides, the CDR3 is TGTGCCAGCAGCCTCATACAGGGGAACACTGAAGCTTTCTTT. Its protein is CASSLIQGNTEAFF.

V usage is TRBV30 and J usage is TRBJ1-1, with 12 bases lining up with TRBD1. The CDR3 has 16 residues. Germline CDR1 is GTSNPN and CDR2 is SVGIG (reference sequence). With 2 bases clipped from V and 5 bases from J, the junction kept 9 bases outside the gene matches. CDR3 DNA sequence: TGTGCCTGGAGTTGGAGGGACAGGGGGCGAGGAACTGAAGCTTTCTTT. It codes for CAWSWRDRGRGTEAFF.

As regards this clonotype: With a much larger clone just one base away, this may be a read error. The CDR3 DNA reads TGTGCCAGCAGTTACTCCGGGACAGGGTCTGGCTACACCTTC. Translated: CASSYSGTGSGYTF. V is TRBV6-5 and J is TRBJ1-2; 9 positions agree with TRBD1. This CDR3 is built from 14 residues. The trim removed 0 bases at V and 7 bases at J, leaving 3 bases unmatched. Germline loops: CDR1 MNHEY, CDR2 SVGAGI.

The chain couples TRBV5-5 to TRBJ2-3; 8 bases fit TRBD2. The germline CDR1 and CDR2 sequences are SGHKS and YYEKEE (reference sequence). V trimming: 0 bases; J trimming: 1 base; junction bases outside the gene matches: 4. The CDR3 is 16 amino acids. The CDR3 reads CASSLDGGAGTDTQYF. CDR3 sequence (DNA): TGTGCCAGCAGCTTGGACGGGGGGGCAGGCACAGATACGCAGTATTTT.

This clonotype has only a few counts. The chain is built from TRBV2 and TRBJ2-1; TRBD2 matches at 15 bases. Germline V gene sequence: CDR1 SNHLY, CDR2 FYNNEI. CDR3 length: 17 residues. With 6 bases clipped from V and 4 bases from J, the junction kept 7 bases outside the gene matches. The CDR3 DNA sequence: TGTGCCAGCAGACGGACTAGCGGGGGGGTGAATTACAATGAGCAGTTCTTC. It codes for CASRRTSGGVNYNEQFF.

The CDR3 reads CASRQGQNSPLHF. CDR3 DNA: TGTGCCAGCAGGCAGGGGCAGAATTCACCCCTCCACTTT. The chain carries TRBV7-6 and TRBJ1-6; D possibly corresponds to TRBD1 (6 bases). The CDR3 length is 13 residues. V lost 6 bases, J lost 7 bases, and 10 bases lay in between. CDR1 is SGHVS, CDR2 FNYEAQ, per germline.

This clonotype was observed a handful of times. The chain combines TRBV5-1 with TRBJ2-1, with TRBD1 matching over 10 bases. Per germline, CDR1 SGHRS and CDR2 YFSETQ. V was clipped by 3 bases and J by 3 bases; unmatched bases: 3. There are 15 residues in the CDR3. This CDR3 is CASSSTGGVYNEQFF. The DNA for the CDR3 is TGCGCCAGCAGCTCGACAGGGGGCGTCTACAATGAGCAGTTCTTC.

This clonotype occurred a few times. This chain uses TRBV5-5 with TRBJ2-3; 8 bases align to TRBD2. From germline, CDR1 is SGHKS and CDR2 YYEKEE (reference sequence). The CDR3 runs 15 residues. J gave up 2 bases and V 7 bases, and 9 bases lay outside the gene matches. CDR3 in amino acids: CASGIAGLLTDTQYF. CDR3 DNA: TGTGCCAGCGGAATAGCGGGGTTGCTCACAGATACGCAGTATTTT.

This clonotype was observed a handful of times. V usage is TRBV20-1 and J usage is TRBJ2-1; TRBD2 is a possible D gene (6 bases). Germline lookup yields CDR1 DFQATT and CDR2 SNEGSKA (reference sequence). V lost 2 bases, J lost 13 bases, and 24 bases lay in between. This CDR3 comprises 15 residues. The CDR3: CSARLGGPTTTRQFF. CDR3 bases: TGCAGTGCTAGACTGGGGGGACCGACGACCACACGACAGTTCTTC.

The chain employs TRBV27 and TRBJ1-1, with TRBD1 as a possible D gene (5 bases). The CDR3 sequence is 15 residues long. Per the germline V gene, CDR1 is MNHEY and CDR2 is SMNVEV (reference sequence). Trimming pared 6 bases from V and 0 bases from J, leaving 14 bases between. CDR3 loop: CASRTYLGVNTEAFF. The CDR3 DNA follows: TGTGCCAGCAGGACTTACCTAGGGGTGAACACTGAAGCTTTCTTT.

The rearrangement uses TRBV6-5 and TRBJ2-7; tentative D call: TRBD1 (6 bases). The germline V gene has CDR1 MNHEY and CDR2 SVGAGI. The CDR3 spans 15 residues. The V gene lost 6 bases and the J gene lost 2 bases, with 17 bases spanning the gap. The DNA for the CDR3 is TGTGCCAGCAGCCGGATACAGGGTTTGCCCTACGAGCAGTACTTC. This codes for CASSRIQGLPYEQYF.

This clonotype appeared a few times. Sequence at one end of the junction differs from germline and may be a read error. The chain joins TRBV7-3 to TRBJ1-5; D remains unclear. The CDR3 covers 12 residues. The germline V gene has CDR1 SGHTA and CDR2 FQGTGA. CDR3 bases: TGTGCCAGCAGCCCCTACAATCGGCCCCAGCATTTT. It codes for CASSPYNRPQHF.

CDR3 DNA sequence: TGTGCCAGCAGCGTAGGTCCCAGCGGGGGGCCGGGGGAGCAGTACTTC. Its protein product is CASSVGPSGGPGEQYF. The chain uses TRBV9 and TRBJ2-7; TRBD2 aligns across 9 bases. V was clipped by 0 bases and J by 7 bases; unmatched bases: 11. Germline-derived CDR1 and CDR2 are SGDLS and YYNGEE. CDR3 length: 16 residues.

The V gene is TRBV18, the J gene TRBJ2-2, with D perhaps TRBD1 or TRBD2 (5 bases each). The CDR3 is 17 residues long. V was pared by 2 bases and J by 4 bases, with 17 bases between. CDR1 is KGHSH, CDR2 LQKENI, per germline. The CDR3 DNA follows: TGTGCCAGCTCACCAACAAGAGGCTCCGGGGCCACCGGGGAGCTGTTTTTT. Translation: CASSPTRGSGATGELFF.

The sample holds a few counts of this clonotype. The V gene is TRBV12-3 or TRBV12-4, the J gene TRBJ2-1; TRBD1 matches 7 bases. This CDR3 has 13 residues. With V trimmed by 6 bases and J by 7 bases, 6 bases remained unmatched. CDR3 DNA sequence: TGTGCCAGCAGGGAACAGGGGATGAATGAGCAGTTCTTC. This gives the protein CASREQGMNEQFF.

The chain is built from TRBV7-2 and TRBJ2-7; 7 nucleotides match TRBD1. V was pared by 5 bases and J by 0 bases, with 4 bases of the junction left unmatched. The CDR3 sequence is 14 residues long. The germline gives CDR1 SGHTA, CDR2 FQGNSA. The CDR3 is CASSLGQASYEQYF. The CDR3 DNA reads TGTGCCAGCAGCCTTGGACAGGCCTCCTACGAGCAGTACTTC.